The 14 T cell receptor beta chains listed next were all sequenced from one sample in a study of shared clonotypes between healthy human individuals. Measured with immunoSEQ multiplex PCR; TCRdb has only the in-frame clones, and not every one. This sample has roughly 2 million clones, with over 85% found just once. Sequenced material: naive CD4+ T cells sorted from blood. This sample's subset: CD45RA+ positively selected. Every receptor here comes from a man between 18 and 29 years old in good health.

V and J are TRBV10-3 and TRBJ2-5; D ambiguous. This CDR3 has 13 amino acids. Per the germline V gene, CDR1 is ENHRY and CDR2 is SYGVKD. Between the trimmed V and J ends, which lost 0 bases and 2 bases, there was a span of 4 bases. This CDR3 reads CAISESQQETQYF. The DNA of the CDR3 is TGTGCCATCAGTGAGTCACAGCAAGAGACCCAGTACTTC.

The chain employs TRBV2 and TRBJ1-3; no clear D. The CDR3 covers 16 residues. Germline V gene data show CDR1 as SNHLY and CDR2 as FYNNEI. Between the trimmed V and J ends, which lost 0 bases and 4 bases, there was a span of 13 bases. Here the CDR3 reads CASSEAFLGQGNTIYF. CDR3 sequence (DNA): TGTGCCAGCAGTGAAGCGTTCCTAGGGCAGGGAAACACCATATATTTT.

This chain links TRBV28 with TRBJ1-1; D possibly corresponds to TRBD1 (6 bases). The V and J ends lost 6 bases and 5 bases respectively, with 13 bases between them. CDR1 is MDHEN, CDR2 SYDVKM, per germline. This CDR3 is 13 amino acids long. Here the CDR3 DNA reads TGTGCCAGCAGACAGGGCGGAGGGACTGAAGCTTTCTTT. Encoded protein: CASRQGGGTEAFF.

This clone appeared a single time. The chain employs TRBV30 and TRBJ2-1, with D possibly called TRBD1 or TRBD2 (5 bases each). The CDR3 runs to 13 residues. From germline, CDR1 is GTSNPN and CDR2 SVGIG (reference sequence). Between the trimmed V and J ends, which lost 4 bases and 2 bases, there was a span of 9 bases. The CDR3 bases are TGTGCCTGGACGTTGGGGGCCTACAATGAGCAGTTCTTC. This codes for CAWTLGAYNEQFF. Drawing the rest from reference TRBV30 and TRBJ2-1, the complete variable domain is SQTIHQWPATLVQPVGSPLSLECTVEGTSNPNLYWYRQAAGRGLQLLFYSVGIGQISSEVPQNLSASRPQDRQFILSSKKLLLSDSGFYLCAWTLGAYNEQFFGPGTRLTVL.

The chain couples TRBV7-9 to TRBJ1-2, with a tentative D call TRBD1 (6 bases). This CDR3 is 13 amino acids long. Trimming pared 5 bases from V and 3 bases from J, leaving 10 bases between. Per the germline V gene, CDR1 is SEHNR and CDR2 is FQNEAQ (reference sequence). The CDR3, as DNA: TGTGCCAGCAGCAGGGGGATCGACTATGGCTACACCTTC. Encoded protein: CASSRGIDYGYTF.

The chain has TRBV28 and TRBJ1-3; D may be TRBD1 (5 bases). CDR3 length equals 14 residues. The V and J ends lost 3 bases and 7 bases respectively, with 13 bases between them. Germline V gene sequence: CDR1 MDHEN, CDR2 SYDVKM. The CDR3 DNA follows: TGTGCCAGCAGTTTTAGGGGCTCGGGTAACACCATATATTTT. Its translation is CASSFRGSGNTIYF.

The chain joins TRBV7-8 to TRBJ1-1; a weak D match, TRBD1 (5 bases). Trimming shortened V by 5 bases and J by 3 bases, and 13 bases separated the two germline ends. Germline lookup yields CDR1 SGHVS and CDR2 FQNEAQ. The CDR3 spans 14 residues. The DNA of the CDR3 is TGTGCCAGCAGCCCCCGGGACGGGCACACTGAAGCTTTCTTT. This encodes CASSPRDGHTEAFF.

This chain links TRBV6-5 with TRBJ1-6; 7 bases map to TRBD1. The ends lost 0 bases at V and 10 bases at J; junction bases unmatched: 9. This CDR3 is built from 16 residues. The V gene's germline CDR1 is MNHEY and CDR2 SVGAGI. The CDR3 coding sequence is TGTGCCAGCAGTTACTCGACCAGGGGGGCCTACTCACCCCTCCACTTT. Translating it yields CASSYSTRGAYSPLHF.

This chain connects TRBV18 to TRBJ1-6; D ambiguous. The CDR3 consists of 13 residues. Germline assignment: CDR1 KGHSH and CDR2 LQKENI. Trimming pared 3 bases from V and 8 bases from J, leaving 8 bases between. The CDR3 spells CASSPQKDSPLHF. CDR3 in DNA: TGTGCCAGCTCACCCCAAAAGGATTCACCCCTCCACTTT. The full variable domain, with the rest looked up from reference TRBV18 and TRBJ1-6, is NAGVMQNPRHLVRRRGQEARLRCSPMKGHSHVYWYRQLPEEGLKFMVYLQKENIIDESGMPKERFSAEFPKEGPSILRIQQVVRGDSAAYFCASSPQKDSPLHFGNGTRLTVT.

This clone was recorded once. The J gene is TRBJ1-4, the V gene TRBV19; D possibly corresponds to TRBD1 (5 bases). Trimming removed 0 bases from V and 7 bases from J, with 6 bases in between. This CDR3 comprises 13 residues. Germline-derived CDR1 and CDR2 are LNHDA and SQIVND (reference sequence). DNA for the CDR3: TGTGCCAGTAGTATAGATCAGGGTGAAAAACTGTTTTTT. It specifies CASSIDQGEKLFF.

The genes are TRBV5-1 and TRBJ2-7, with D uncertain. The germline V gene encodes CDR1 SGHRS and CDR2 YFSETQ. The CDR3 totals 15 residues. V was clipped by 0 bases and J by 5 bases, with 15 bases between them. CDR3 in DNA: TGCGCCAGCAGCTTGGGGACGTTGACCCGAGACGAGCAGTACTTC. Amino acid sequence: CASSLGTLTRDEQYF. The variable domain in full, completed from reference TRBV5-1 and TRBJ2-7, reads KAGVTQTPRYLIKTRGQQVTLSCSPISGHRSVSWYQQTPGQGLQFLFEYFSETQRNKGNFPGRFSGRQFSNSRSEMNVSTLELGDSALYLCASSLGTLTRDEQYFGPGTRLTVT.

The chain's CDR3 is CASSLDRGFYNEQFF. CDR3 DNA: TGTGCCAGCAGCTTGGACAGGGGGTTTTACAATGAGCAGTTCTTC. The chain recombines TRBV11-3 with TRBJ2-1; 10 bases agree with TRBD1. CDR3 size: 15 residues. The ends lost 3 bases at V and 4 bases at J; junction bases unmatched: 3. In germline, CDR1 is SGHNT, CDR2 YENEEA.

This clone was seen once. The chain carries TRBV9 and TRBJ2-5, with D maybe TRBD1 (6 bases). The germline V gene encodes CDR1 SGDLS and CDR2 YYNGEE. Trimming removed 4 bases from V and 1 base from J, with 14 bases in between. This CDR3 is built from 15 residues. The CDR3 DNA is TGTGCCAGCAGCCTAGTGGGGGCGCCCCAAGAGACCCAGTACTTC. This sequence encodes CASSLVGAPQETQYF. Full variable domain (outside the CDR3, taken from reference TRBV9 and TRBJ2-5): DSGVTQTPKHLITATGQRVTLRCSPRSGDLSVYWYQQSLDQGLQFLIQYYNGEERAKGNILERFSAQQFPDLHSELNLSSLELGDSALYFCASSLVGAPQETQYFGPGTRLLVL.

In the case of this clone: The same CDR3 also results from other DNA sequences found in this sample. The rearrangement joins TRBV6-5 to TRBJ1-1; D is undetermined. V lost 6 bases and J lost 0, with 8 bases in between. The CDR3 totals 13 residues. CDR1 is MNHEY, CDR2 SVGAGI, per germline. The CDR3 loop is CASRRVLNTEAFF. In nucleotides, the CDR3 is TGTGCCAGCAGAAGAGTATTGAACACTGAAGCTTTCTTT.